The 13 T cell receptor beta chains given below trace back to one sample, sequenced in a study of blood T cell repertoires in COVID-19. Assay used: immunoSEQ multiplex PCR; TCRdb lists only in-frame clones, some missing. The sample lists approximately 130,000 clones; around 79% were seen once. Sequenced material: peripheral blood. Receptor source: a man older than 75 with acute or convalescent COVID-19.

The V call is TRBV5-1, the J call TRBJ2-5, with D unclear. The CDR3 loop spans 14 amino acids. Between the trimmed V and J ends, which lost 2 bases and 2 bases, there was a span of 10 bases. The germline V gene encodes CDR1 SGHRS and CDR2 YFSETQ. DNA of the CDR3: TGCGCCAGCAGCTTATTCCGGTCACAAGAGACCCAGTACTTC. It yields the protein CASSLFRSQETQYF.

This CDR3 reads CASSLVGQGVGNTIYF. The DNA of the CDR3 is TGTGCCAGCAGCTTAGTCGGACAGGGTGTTGGAAACACCATATATTTT. The V gene is TRBV7-2, the J gene TRBJ1-3; 8 bases line up with TRBD1. The CDR3 is made up of 16 amino acids. V lost 1 base to trimming and J lost 3 bases; unmatched junction nucleotides: 5. Germline V lookup: CDR1 SGHTA, CDR2 FQGNSA.

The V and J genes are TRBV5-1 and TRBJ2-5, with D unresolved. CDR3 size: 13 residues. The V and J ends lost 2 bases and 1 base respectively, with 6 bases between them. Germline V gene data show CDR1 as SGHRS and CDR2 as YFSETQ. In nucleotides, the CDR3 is TGCGCCAGCAGCTTATGGCTCCAAGAGACCCAGTACTTC. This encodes CASSLWLQETQYF. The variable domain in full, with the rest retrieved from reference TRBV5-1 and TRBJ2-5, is KAGVTQTPRYLIKTRGQQVTLSCSPISGHRSVSWYQQTPGQGLQFLFEYFSETQRNKGNFPGRFSGRQFSNSRSEMNVSTLELGDSALYLCASSLWLQETQYFGPGTRLLVL.

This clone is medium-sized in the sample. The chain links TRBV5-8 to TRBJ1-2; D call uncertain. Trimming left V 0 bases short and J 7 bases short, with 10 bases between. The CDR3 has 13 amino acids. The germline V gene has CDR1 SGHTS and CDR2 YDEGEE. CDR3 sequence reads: CASSLEVRSGYTF. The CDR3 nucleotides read TGTGCCAGCAGCTTGGAGGTTCGGAGTGGCTACACCTTC.

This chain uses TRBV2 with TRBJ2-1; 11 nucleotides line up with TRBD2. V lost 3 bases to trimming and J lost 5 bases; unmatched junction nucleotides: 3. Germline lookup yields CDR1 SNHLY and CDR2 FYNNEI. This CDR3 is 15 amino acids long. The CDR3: CASSDPGLADNEQFF. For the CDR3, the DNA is TGTGCCAGCAGTGATCCGGGACTAGCGGACAATGAGCAGTTCTTC.

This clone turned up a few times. The DNA of the CDR3 is TGTGCCAGCAGTCCCGCAGGGGCGGTGAACACTGAAGCTTTCTTT. Protein product: CASSPAGAVNTEAFF. The chain carries TRBV6-5 and TRBJ1-1; D may be TRBD1 (6 bases). This CDR3 spans 15 amino acids. V was cut by 5 bases and J by 0 bases, with 13 bases left in between. CDR1 is MNHEY, CDR2 SVGAGI, per germline.

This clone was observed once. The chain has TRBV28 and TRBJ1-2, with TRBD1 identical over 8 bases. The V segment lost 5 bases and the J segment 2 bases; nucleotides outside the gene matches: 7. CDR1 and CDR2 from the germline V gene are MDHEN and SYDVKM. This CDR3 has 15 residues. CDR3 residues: CASSTPGTGNYGYTF. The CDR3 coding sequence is TGTGCCAGCAGTACCCCCGGGACAGGAAACTATGGCTACACCTTC.

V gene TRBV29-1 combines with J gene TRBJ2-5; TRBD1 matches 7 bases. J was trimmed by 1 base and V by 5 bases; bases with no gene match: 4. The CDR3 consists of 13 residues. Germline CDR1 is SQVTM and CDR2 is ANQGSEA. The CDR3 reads CSVSGTAQETQYF. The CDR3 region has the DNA TGCAGCGTTTCCGGGACAGCCCAAGAGACCCAGTACTTC.

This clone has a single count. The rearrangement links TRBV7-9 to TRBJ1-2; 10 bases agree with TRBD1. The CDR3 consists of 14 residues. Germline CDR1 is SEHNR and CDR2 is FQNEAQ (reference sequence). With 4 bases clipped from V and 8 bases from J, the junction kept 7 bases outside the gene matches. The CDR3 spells CASSSTGGLAGYTF. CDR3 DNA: TGTGCCAGCAGCTCGACAGGGGGCCTAGCGGGCTACACCTTC.

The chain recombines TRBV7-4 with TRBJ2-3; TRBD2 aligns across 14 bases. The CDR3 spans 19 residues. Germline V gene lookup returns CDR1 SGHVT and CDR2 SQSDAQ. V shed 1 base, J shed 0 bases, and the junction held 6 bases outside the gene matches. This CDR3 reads CASSLVMTSGGASTDTQYF. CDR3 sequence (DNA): TGTGCCAGCAGCTTAGTGATGACTAGCGGGGGGGCTAGCACAGATACGCAGTATTTT.

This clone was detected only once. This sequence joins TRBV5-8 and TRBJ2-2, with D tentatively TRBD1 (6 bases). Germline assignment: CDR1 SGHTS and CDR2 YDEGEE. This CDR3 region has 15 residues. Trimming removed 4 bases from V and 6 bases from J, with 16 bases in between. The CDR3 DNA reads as TGTGCCAGCAGCACAGCTTACAGGGTTTCCGGGGAGCTGTTTTTT. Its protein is CASSTAYRVSGELFF.

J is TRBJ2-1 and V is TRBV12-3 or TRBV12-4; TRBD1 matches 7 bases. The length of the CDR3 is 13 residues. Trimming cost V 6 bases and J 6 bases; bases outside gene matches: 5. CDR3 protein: CASSPDRVNEQFF. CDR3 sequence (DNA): TGTGCCAGCAGCCCCGACAGGGTCAATGAGCAGTTCTTC.

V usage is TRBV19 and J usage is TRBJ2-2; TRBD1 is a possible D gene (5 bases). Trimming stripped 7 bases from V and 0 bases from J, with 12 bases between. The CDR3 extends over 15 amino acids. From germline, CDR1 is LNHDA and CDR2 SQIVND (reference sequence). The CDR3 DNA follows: TGTGCCAGTATGGGGCCAAGACCGAACACCGGGGAGCTGTTTTTT. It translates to CASMGPRPNTGELFF.